This T cell receptor beta chain was recovered during a study of spatial heterogeneity in lung cancer. Study context: There were consistently more beta-chain sequences detected than alpha-chain sequences. In raw reads, more than eight appearances on average were recorded for each unique TCR and UMI combination. Points from the study as a whole: At tumor resection, ubiquitous expanded TCRs were detected in blood more often than later.

Many counts were recorded for this clonotype. What it binds is not known. TCRdb independently ran MiXCR on the 5' RACE reads; one entry per CDR3 protein. The sample lists about 75,000 distinct CDR3 sequences, roughly 14% occurring once. Time point given: sample taken at primary tumor resection. Extraction of whole RNA from tumor, nontumor lung or frozen PBMC preceded unsorted sequencing. Patients with untreated early-stage non-small cell lung cancer, numbering 72, were the donors. Germline assignment: CDR1 SGHDT and CDR2 YYEEEE. V dropped 0 bases and J dropped 7 bases, with 14 bases sitting between them. This CDR3 comprises 15 residues.

This chain connects TRBV5-6 to TRBJ2-1, with D perhaps matching TRBD1 (6 bases). The TCR originated in a male donor with early-stage non-small cell lung cancer. The sequenced sample was PBMCs, obtained at surgery. CDR3 nucleotides: TGTGCCAGCAGCTTGGAGGGGGTCTCTTGGAATGAGCAGTTCTTC. Amino acid sequence: CASSLEGVSWNEQFF.